The clone carrying this TCR beta chain was detected ten times or more. The source of the sample is a study of prognosis after radiotherapy for stage I lung cancer. Study-wide background: With more than ten men and five to seven women, the cohort's median age was roughly 70 years, range 53–84. Therapy given concurrently with stereotactic body radiotherapy reached no patient.

Every patient was node-negative on CT and PET/CT and lacked prior chemotherapy, radiotherapy or other malignancies. Peripheral blood, approximately 6.1 milliliters per draw, was collected at each of two time points. CDR3 length: 16 amino acids. Germline CDR1 LGHNA, CDR2 YNFKEQ. V lost 1 base to trimming and J lost 0 bases, with 12 bases between them. The study amplified the TCR beta CDR3 region from genomic DNA. This amplification was carried out by two rounds of multiplex PCR. Each TRBV and TRBJ gene had its own primer in the first PCR round. From the multiplex PCR reads, TCRdb called clonotypes with MiXCR, one entry per CDR3 protein. The repertoire holds 15,000 or so distinct CDR3 sequences, over 25% seen once, with 31% in the top ten.

This chain links TRBV4-2 with TRBJ2-5; a weak D match, TRBD1 (6 bases). The sequence was obtained from a donor at least 50 years old with non-small cell lung cancer. Sequencing was performed on PBMCs, taken before or after stereotactic body radiation therapy (not recorded which). DNA for the CDR3: TGTGCCAGCAGCCAAGGGTTTGCAGGGGACCAAGAGACCCAGTACTTC. Translated: CASSQGFAGDQETQYF.